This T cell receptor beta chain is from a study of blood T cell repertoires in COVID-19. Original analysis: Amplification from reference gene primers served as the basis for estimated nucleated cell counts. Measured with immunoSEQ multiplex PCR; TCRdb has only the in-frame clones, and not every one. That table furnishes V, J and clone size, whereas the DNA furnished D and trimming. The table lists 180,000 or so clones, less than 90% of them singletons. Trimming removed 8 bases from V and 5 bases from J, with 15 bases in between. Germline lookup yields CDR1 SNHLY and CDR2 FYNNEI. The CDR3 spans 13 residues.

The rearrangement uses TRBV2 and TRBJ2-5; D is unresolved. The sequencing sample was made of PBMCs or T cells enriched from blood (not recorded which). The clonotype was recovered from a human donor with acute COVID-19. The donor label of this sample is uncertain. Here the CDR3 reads CASSTSTWETQYF. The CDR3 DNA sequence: TGTGCCAGCTCAACTTCAACGTGGGAGACCCAGTACTTC.